Listed here are 10 T cell receptor beta chains from one sample, sequenced in a study of T cell changes during pregnancy in multiple sclerosis. Generated by immunoSEQ multiplex PCR, the TCRdb table keeps only in-frame clones and is missing some. The sample includes under 75,000 clones, more than 85% of them seen just once. The input for sequencing was peripheral blood, taken in the third trimester of pregnancy. These receptors all come from a female donor in good health, enrolled as a control in a pregnancy study.

DNA of the CDR3: TGTGCCTGGGCCGGGACATTGAATTCACCCCTCCACTTT. This sequence encodes CAWAGTLNSPLHF. V is TRBV30 and J is TRBJ1-6, with D possibly TRBD1 on 6 matching bases. The CDR3 totals 13 residues. Trimming pared 5 bases from V and 7 bases from J, leaving 12 bases between. Germline V lookup: CDR1 GTSNPN, CDR2 SVGIG (reference sequence). Full variable domain (rest looked up from reference TRBV30 and TRBJ1-6): SQTIHQWPATLVQPVGSPLSLECTVEGTSNPNLYWYRQAAGRGLQLLFYSVGIGQISSEVPQNLSASRPQDRQFILSSKKLLLSDSGFYLCAWAGTLNSPLHFGNGTRLTVT.

The chain links TRBV2 to TRBJ1-4, with 11 bases aligning to TRBD1. The CDR3 covers 15 residues. V gave up 4 bases and J gave up 8 bases; unmatched junction bases: 6. Germline lookup yields CDR1 SNHLY and CDR2 FYNNEI. DNA for the CDR3: TGTGCCAGCAGTGGGACAGGGGGCCTCAAGGAAAAACTGTTTTTT. Translating gives CASSGTGGLKEKLFF.

The genes are TRBV5-4 and TRBJ1-6; 7 bases match TRBD1. The CDR3 spans 14 residues. The V gene end was trimmed by 6 bases and the J gene end by 10 bases; junction bases not matched to a gene: 10. Germline assignment: CDR1 SGHNT and CDR2 YYREEE (reference sequence). The CDR3 coding sequence is TGTGCCAGCACCATTGACAGGGTCGACTCACCCCTCCACTTT. Its protein is CASTIDRVDSPLHF.

The chain has TRBV5-5 and TRBJ2-2, with 9 bases that match TRBD2. CDR1 SGHKS and CDR2 YYEKEE come from the germline V gene (reference sequence). The CDR3 covers 14 residues. The junction had 0 bases not matched to a gene; V was cut back by 0 bases and J by 6 bases. The CDR3 loop reads CASSLGLAAGELFF. CDR3 sequence (DNA): TGTGCCAGCAGCTTGGGACTAGCGGCCGGGGAGCTGTTTTTT.

The V call is TRBV7-3, the J call TRBJ1-1, with 7 bases fitting TRBD1. The J segment lost 2 bases and the V segment lost 5 bases, leaving 11 bases of the junction unmatched. The CDR3 runs 16 residues. CDR1 and CDR2 (germline): SGHTA, FQGTGA. CDR3 in amino acids: CASSPNAGQANTEAFF. Written as DNA, the CDR3 is TGTGCCAGCAGCCCCAACGCCGGACAGGCCAACACTGAAGCTTTCTTT.

The chain employs TRBV5-1 and TRBJ2-1, with a tentative D call TRBD2 (6 bases). Per germline, CDR1 SGHRS and CDR2 YFSETQ. Trimming pared 0 bases from V and 8 bases from J, leaving 6 bases between. The CDR3 covers 12 residues. DNA for the CDR3: TGCGCCAGCAGCTTGGGGGGGGATGAGCAGTTCTTC. Translated: CASSLGGDEQFF.

This chain joins TRBV5-4 and TRBJ2-5; D may be TRBD2 (6 bases). V was trimmed by 4 bases and J by 7 bases, leaving 14 bases between them. This CDR3 has 13 residues. The germline CDR1 and CDR2 sequences are SGHNT and YYREEE (reference sequence). This CDR3 reads CASSLGGKRTQYF. DNA for the CDR3: TGTGCCAGCAGCCTGGGCGGGAAACGGACCCAGTACTTC.

The chain joins TRBV6-5 to TRBJ1-3; TRBD1 agrees at 11 bases. The CDR3 extends over 15 amino acids. J gave up 6 bases and V 5 bases, and 6 bases lay outside the gene matches. The germline CDR1 and CDR2 sequences are MNHEY and SVGAGI. The CDR3 DNA sequence: TGTGCCAGCAGTCGGACAGGGGGCTTTGTAAACACCATATATTTT. It is translated as CASSRTGGFVNTIYF.

The V gene is TRBV7-2, the J gene TRBJ2-5; tentatively, D is TRBD2 (6 bases). The CDR3 is 13 amino acids. Germline V lookup: CDR1 SGHTA, CDR2 FQGNSA. The ends were cut back, 5 bases at V and 0 bases at J, with 7 bases in the middle. The CDR3: CASSRGYQETQYF. The CDR3 DNA follows: TGTGCCAGCAGCCGGGGGTACCAAGAGACCCAGTACTTC.

CDR3 region: CASSLPFGGAEETQYF. CDR3 DNA sequence: TGTGCCAGCAGCCTCCCCTTTGGGGGGGCCGAAGAGACCCAGTACTTC. The J gene is TRBJ2-5, the V gene TRBV7-9, with a weak D call TRBD2 (7 bases). The V end lost 5 bases, the J end lost 3 bases, and 19 bases lay between the germline ends. The CDR3 extends over 16 amino acids. Germline values: CDR1 SEHNR, CDR2 FQNEAQ (reference sequence).